This paragraph reports one TCR beta chain. The data belong to a study of T cell changes during pregnancy in multiple sclerosis. The germline gives CDR1 SGHTA, CDR2 FQGNSA. CDR3 length: 12 amino acids. V was trimmed by 1 base and J by 13 bases, leaving 13 bases between them. TCRdb's table, derived via immunoSEQ multiplex PCR, lists solely in-frame clones and lacks some. The sample has roughly 79,000 clones, over 85% seen once. The sample consisted of peripheral blood, taken in the second trimester of pregnancy. This receptor was identified in a female donor in good health, enrolled as a control in a pregnancy study. The V and J genes are TRBV7-2 and TRBJ1-1, with unresolved D. The CDR3 here is CASSLDSGVFFF. CDR3 DNA: TGTGCCAGCAGCTTAGACTCCGGGGTGTTTTTCTTT.